This T cell receptor beta chain was sequenced for a study of cytomegalovirus exposure and HLA in healthy donors. Overall study findings and caveats: Versus the roughly 640-donor mean, an Asian-associated ancestry cluster reportedly showed fewer N-insertions in a later analysis.

V shed 5 bases and J 4 bases; nucleotides not matched to a gene: 4. Per the germline V gene, CDR1 is SGHNT and CDR2 is YENEEA. The CDR3 length is 13 residues. A multiplex PCR was run with 60 Vbeta primers and 13 Jbeta primers. Assay: immunoSEQ multiplex PCR; the TCRdb copy retains only in-frame clones and omits some. The repertoire shows some 48,000 clones; the top ten hold 26%. For this clone: The antigen remains undetermined.

The source is a man aged 35-49 years in good health and CMV-seropositive. The sample was PBMCs. The V gene is TRBV11-3, the J gene TRBJ2-7; 8 bases map to TRBD1. DNA of the CDR3: TGTGCCAGCAGCCCGAGACAGGGGTACGAGCAGTACTTC. The encoded protein is CASSPRQGYEQYF.